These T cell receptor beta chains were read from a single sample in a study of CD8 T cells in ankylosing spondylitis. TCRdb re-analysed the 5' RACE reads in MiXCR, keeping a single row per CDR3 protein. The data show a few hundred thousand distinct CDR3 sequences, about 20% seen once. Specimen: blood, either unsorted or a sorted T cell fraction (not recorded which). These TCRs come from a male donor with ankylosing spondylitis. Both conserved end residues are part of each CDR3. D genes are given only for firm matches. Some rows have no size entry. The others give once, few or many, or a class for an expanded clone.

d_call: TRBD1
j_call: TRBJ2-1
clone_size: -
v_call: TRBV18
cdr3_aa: CASSPRQGVGNEQFF
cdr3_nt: TGTGCCAGCTCACCTCGACAGGGTGTCGGCAATGAGCAGTTCTTC

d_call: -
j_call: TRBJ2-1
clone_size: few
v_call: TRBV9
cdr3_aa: CASSGGRWGNEQFF
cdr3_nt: TGTGCCAGCAGCGGAGGACGTTGGGGGAATGAGCAGTTCTTC

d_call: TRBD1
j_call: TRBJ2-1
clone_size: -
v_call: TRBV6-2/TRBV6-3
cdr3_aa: CASSYGTGSYNEQFF
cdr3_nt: TGTGCCAGCAGTTACGGGACAGGTTCCTACAATGAGCAGTTCTTC

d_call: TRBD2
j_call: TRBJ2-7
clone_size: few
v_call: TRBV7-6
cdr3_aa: CASSLTSGRNPYEQYF
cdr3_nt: TGTGCCAGCAGCCTAACTAGCGGGAGGAATCCCTACGAGCAGTACTTC

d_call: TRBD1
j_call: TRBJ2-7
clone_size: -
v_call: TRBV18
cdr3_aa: CASSPWDRVYEQYF
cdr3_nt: TGTGCCAGCTCACCCTGGGACAGGGTCTACGAGCAGTACTTC

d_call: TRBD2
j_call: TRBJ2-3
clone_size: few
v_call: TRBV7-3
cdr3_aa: CASSLFPSGSTDTQYF
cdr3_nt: TGTGCCAGCAGCTTATTTCCTAGCGGCAGCACAGATACGCAGTATTTT

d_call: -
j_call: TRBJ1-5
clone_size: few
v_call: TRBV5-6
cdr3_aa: CASSLASEVYSNQPQHF
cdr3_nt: TGTGCCAGCAGCTTGGCCAGTGAGGTTTATAGCAATCAGCCCCAGCATTTT

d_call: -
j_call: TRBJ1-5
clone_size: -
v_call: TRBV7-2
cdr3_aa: CASSLVREGQPQHF
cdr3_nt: TGTGCCAGCAGCTTAGTAAGGGAAGGCCAGCCCCAGCATTTT

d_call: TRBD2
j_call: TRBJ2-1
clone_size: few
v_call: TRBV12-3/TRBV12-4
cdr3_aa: CASSFYPWTSETYRTYNEQFF
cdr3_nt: TGTGCCAGCAGTTTCTACCCCTGGACTAGCGAGACCTACCGTACGTACAATGAGCAGTTCTTC

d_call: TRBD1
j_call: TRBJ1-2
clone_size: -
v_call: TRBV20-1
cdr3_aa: CSAPTGENYGYTF
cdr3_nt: TGCAGTGCCCCGACAGGGGAGAACTATGGCTACACCTTC

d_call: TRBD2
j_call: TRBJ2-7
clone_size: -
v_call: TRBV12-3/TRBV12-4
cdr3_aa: CASNSGTTPNEQYF
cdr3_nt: TGTGCCAGCAACTCCGGGACTACTCCTAACGAGCAGTACTTC

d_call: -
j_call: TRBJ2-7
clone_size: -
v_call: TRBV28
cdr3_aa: CASSPNPGRINEQYF
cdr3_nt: TGTGCCAGCAGTCCGAACCCCGGCAGGATCAACGAGCAGTACTTC

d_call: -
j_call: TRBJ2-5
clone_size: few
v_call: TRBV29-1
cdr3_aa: CSVAAGRGETQYF
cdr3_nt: TGCAGCGTTGCGGCGGGCCGGGGAGAGACCCAGTACTTC

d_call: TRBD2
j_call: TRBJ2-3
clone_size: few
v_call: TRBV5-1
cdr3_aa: CASSLIPSGSADTQYF
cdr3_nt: TGCGCCAGCAGCCTTATTCCTAGCGGGAGTGCAGATACGCAGTATTTT

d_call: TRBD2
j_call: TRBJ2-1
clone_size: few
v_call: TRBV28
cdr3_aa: CASSLIGAKASGSNEQFF
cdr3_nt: TGTGCCAGCAGTTTAATTGGGGCGAAGGCTAGCGGGAGCAATGAGCAGTTCTTC

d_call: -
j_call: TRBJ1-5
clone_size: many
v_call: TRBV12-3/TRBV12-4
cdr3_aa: CASSLANLRDQPQHF
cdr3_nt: TGTGCCAGCAGTTTAGCGAACCTAAGGGATCAGCCCCAGCATTTT

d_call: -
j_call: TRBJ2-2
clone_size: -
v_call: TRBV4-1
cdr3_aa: CASRGPLANTGELFF
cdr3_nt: TGCGCCAGCCGAGGACCCTTGGCGAACACCGGGGAGCTGTTTTTT

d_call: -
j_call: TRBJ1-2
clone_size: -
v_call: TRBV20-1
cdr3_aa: CSASTRGYGYTF
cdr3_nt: TGCAGTGCCTCCACGCGAGGATATGGCTACACCTTC

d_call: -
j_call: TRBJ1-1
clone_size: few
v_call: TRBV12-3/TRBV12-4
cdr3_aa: CASTAVEPGAAFF
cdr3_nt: TGTGCCAGTACGGCAGTCGAGCCGGGGGCAGCTTTCTTT

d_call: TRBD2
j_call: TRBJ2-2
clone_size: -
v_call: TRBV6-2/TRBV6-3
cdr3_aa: CASSYMASGSYGELFF
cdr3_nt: TGTGCCAGCAGTTACATGGCTAGCGGGAGTTATGGGGAGCTGTTTTTT

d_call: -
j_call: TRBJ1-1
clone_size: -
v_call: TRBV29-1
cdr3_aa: CSVVRGVAFEAFF
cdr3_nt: TGCAGCGTTGTTCGGGGGGTCGCCTTTGAAGCTTTCTTT

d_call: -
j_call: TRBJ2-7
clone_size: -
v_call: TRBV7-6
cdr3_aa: CASSLVSGRQQYF
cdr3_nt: TGTGCCAGCAGCTTAGTTTCAGGTCGCCAGCAGTACTTC

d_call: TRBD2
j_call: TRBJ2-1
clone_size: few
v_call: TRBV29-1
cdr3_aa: CSVAPGLADVNEQFF
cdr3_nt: TGCAGCGTGGCACCGGGACTAGCGGACGTCAATGAGCAGTTCTTC

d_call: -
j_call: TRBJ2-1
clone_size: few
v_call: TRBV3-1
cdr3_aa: CASSQDITGLNEQFF
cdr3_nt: TGTGCCAGCAGCCAAGATATAACGGGACTCAATGAGCAGTTCTTC

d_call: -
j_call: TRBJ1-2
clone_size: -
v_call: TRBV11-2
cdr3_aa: CASSLDRRTNYGYTF
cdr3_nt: TGTGCCAGCAGCTTAGATCGACGTACTAACTATGGCTACACCTTC

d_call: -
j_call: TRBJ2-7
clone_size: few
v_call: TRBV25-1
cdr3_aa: CASRQSSSYEQYF
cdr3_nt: TGTGCCAGCAGACAGTCGTCCTCCTACGAGCAGTACTTC

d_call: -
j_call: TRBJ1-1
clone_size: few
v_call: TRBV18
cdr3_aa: CASSPLGPGRGTEAFF
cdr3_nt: TGTGCCAGCTCACCATTGGGGCCAGGTCGGGGGACTGAAGCTTTCTTT

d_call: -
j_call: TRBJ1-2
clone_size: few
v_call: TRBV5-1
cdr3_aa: CASSLRARGGYTF
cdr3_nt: TGCGCCAGCAGCCTCCGGGCCCGCGGCGGCTACACCTTC

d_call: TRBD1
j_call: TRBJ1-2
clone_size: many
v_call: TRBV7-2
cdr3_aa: CASSPRDSPSNYGYTF
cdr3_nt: TGTGCCAGCAGCCCCCGGGACAGCCCGTCTAACTATGGCTACACCTTC

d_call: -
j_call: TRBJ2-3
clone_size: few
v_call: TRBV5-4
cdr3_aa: CASSPRPESTDTQYF
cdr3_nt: TGTGCCAGCAGCCCGCGGCCCGAATCCACAGATACGCAGTATTTT

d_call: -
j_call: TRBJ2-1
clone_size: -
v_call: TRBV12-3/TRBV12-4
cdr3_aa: CASSLSPNEQFF
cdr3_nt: TGTGCCAGCAGTTTAAGCCCCAATGAGCAGTTCTTC

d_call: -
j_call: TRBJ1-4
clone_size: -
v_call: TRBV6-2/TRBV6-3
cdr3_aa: CASRIGQSYEKLFF
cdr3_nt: TGTGCCAGCAGAATTGGACAGTCCTATGAAAAACTGTTTTTT

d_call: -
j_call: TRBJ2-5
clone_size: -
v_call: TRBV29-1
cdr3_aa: CSVVQGGQETQYF
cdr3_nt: TGCAGCGTAGTACAGGGTGGGCAAGAGACCCAGTACTTC

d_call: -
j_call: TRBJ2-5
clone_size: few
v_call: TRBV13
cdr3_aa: CASSPSLAVFQETQYF
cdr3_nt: TGTGCCAGCAGCCCATCATTAGCGGTTTTCCAAGAGACCCAGTACTTC

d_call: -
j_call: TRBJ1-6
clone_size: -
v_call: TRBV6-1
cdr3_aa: CASSVPSGPGSPLHF
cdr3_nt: TGTGCCAGCAGTGTACCGTCGGGGCCGGGTTCACCCCTCCACTTT

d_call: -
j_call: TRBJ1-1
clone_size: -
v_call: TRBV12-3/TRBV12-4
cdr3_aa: CASTLETGITEAFF
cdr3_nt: TGTGCCAGCACCCTGGAAACCGGAATCACTGAAGCTTTCTTT

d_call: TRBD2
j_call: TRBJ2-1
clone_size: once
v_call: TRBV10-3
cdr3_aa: CAISSSSGRRDNEQFF
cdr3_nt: TGTGCCATCAGTTCCTCTAGCGGGAGGCGGGACAATGAGCAGTTCTTC

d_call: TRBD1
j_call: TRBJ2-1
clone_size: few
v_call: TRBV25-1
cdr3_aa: CASSRTGLYNEQFF
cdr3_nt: TGTGCCAGCAGCCGGACAGGCTTATACAATGAGCAGTTCTTC

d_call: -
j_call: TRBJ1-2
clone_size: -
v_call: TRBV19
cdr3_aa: CASSPRGEDGYTF
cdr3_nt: TGTGCCAGTAGTCCTCGTGGGGAAGATGGCTACACCTTC

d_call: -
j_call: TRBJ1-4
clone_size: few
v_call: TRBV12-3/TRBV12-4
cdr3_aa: CASSLIGGGLSLFF
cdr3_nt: TGTGCCAGCAGTTTAATTGGGGGAGGCTTATCACTGTTTTTT

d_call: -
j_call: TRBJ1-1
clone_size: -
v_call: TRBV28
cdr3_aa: CVARVNTEAFF
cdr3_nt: TGTGTCGCCCGGGTGAACACTGAAGCTTTCTTT